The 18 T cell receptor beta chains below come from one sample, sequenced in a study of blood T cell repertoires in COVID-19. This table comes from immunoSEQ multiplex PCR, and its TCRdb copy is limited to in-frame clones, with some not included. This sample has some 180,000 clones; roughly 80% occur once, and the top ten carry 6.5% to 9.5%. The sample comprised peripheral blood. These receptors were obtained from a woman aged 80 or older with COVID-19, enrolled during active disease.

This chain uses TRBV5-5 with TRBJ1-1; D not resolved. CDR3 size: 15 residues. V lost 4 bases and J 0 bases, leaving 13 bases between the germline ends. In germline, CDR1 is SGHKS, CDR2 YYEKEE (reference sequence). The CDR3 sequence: CASSLVAVMNTEAFF. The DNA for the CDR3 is TGTGCCAGCAGCCTGGTGGCGGTGATGAACACTGAAGCTTTCTTT.

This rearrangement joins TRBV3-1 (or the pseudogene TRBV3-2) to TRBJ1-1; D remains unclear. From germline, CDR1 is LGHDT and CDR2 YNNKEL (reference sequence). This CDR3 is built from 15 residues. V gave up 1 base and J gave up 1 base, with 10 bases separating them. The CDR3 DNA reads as TGTGCCAGCAGCCAAGCTCCGAGGGAGAACACTGAAGCTTTCTTT. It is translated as CASSQAPRENTEAFF.

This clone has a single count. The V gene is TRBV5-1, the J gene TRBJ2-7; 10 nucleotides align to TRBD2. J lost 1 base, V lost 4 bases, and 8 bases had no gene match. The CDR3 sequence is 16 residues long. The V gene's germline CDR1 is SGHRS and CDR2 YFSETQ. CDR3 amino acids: CASSPRAGGPSYEQYF. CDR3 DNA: TGCGCCAGCAGCCCTCGAGCGGGAGGGCCATCCTACGAGCAGTACTTC.

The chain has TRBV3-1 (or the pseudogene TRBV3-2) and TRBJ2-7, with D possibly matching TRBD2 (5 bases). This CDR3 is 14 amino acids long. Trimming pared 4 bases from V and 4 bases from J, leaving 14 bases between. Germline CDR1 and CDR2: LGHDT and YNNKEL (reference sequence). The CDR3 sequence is CASSPEGRVYEQYF. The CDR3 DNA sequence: TGTGCCAGCAGCCCCGAGGGCCGGGTATACGAGCAGTACTTC.

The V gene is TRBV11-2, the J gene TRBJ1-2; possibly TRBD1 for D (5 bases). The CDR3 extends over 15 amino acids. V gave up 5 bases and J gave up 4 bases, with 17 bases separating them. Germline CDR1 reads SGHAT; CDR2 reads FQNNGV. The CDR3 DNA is TGTGCCAGCAGCCCCGGCGGGGGAACTCGCTATGGCTACACCTTC. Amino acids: CASSPGGGTRYGYTF.

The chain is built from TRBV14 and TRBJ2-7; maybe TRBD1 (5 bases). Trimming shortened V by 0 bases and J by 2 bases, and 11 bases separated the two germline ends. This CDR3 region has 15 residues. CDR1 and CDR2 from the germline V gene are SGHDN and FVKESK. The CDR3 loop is CASSQDLDRTYEQYF. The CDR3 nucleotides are TGTGCCAGCAGCCAAGATCTAGACAGAACCTACGAGCAGTACTTC.

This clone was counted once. The CDR3 here is CASSEEAGLGYTF. The CDR3 DNA reads as TGTGCCAGCAGTGAAGAGGCAGGCCTTGGCTACACCTTC. The chain links TRBV6-1 to TRBJ1-2, with D unclear. CDR1 and CDR2 from the germline V gene are MNHNS and SASEGT. Trimming pared 1 base from V and 7 bases from J, leaving 10 bases between. This CDR3 is built from 13 residues.

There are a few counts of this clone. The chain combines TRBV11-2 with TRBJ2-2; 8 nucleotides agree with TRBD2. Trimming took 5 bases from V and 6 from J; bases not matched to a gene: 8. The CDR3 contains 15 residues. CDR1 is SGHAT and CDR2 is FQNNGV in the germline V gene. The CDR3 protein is CASSPLGGGPGELFF. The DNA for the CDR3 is TGTGCCAGCAGCCCCCTCGGGGGGGGGCCCGGGGAGCTGTTTTTT.

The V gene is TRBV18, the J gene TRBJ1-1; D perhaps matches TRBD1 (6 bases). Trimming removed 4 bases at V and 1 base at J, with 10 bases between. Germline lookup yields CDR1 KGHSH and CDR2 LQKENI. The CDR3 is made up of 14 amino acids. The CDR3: CASSRSGENTEAFF. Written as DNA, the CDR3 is TGTGCCAGCTCACGGTCAGGGGAGAACACTGAAGCTTTCTTT. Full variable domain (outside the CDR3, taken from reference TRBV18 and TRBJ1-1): NAGVMQNPRHLVRRRGQEARLRCSPMKGHSHVYWYRQLPEEGLKFMVYLQKENIIDESGMPKERFSAEFPKEGPSILRIQQVVRGDSAAYFCASSRSGENTEAFFGQGTRLTVV.

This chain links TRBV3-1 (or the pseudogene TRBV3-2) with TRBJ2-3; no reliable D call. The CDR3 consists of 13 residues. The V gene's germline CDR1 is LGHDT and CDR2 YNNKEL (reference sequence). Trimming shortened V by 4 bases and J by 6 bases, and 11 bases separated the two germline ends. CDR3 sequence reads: CASSPAAPDTQYF. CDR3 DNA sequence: TGTGCCAGCAGCCCCGCCGCGCCCGATACGCAGTATTTT.

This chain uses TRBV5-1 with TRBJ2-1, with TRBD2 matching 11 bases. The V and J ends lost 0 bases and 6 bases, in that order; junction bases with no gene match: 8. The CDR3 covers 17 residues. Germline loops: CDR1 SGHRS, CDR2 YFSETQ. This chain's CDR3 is CASSLAARGTSGNEQFF. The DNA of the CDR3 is TGCGCCAGCAGCTTGGCGGCCAGAGGGACTAGCGGCAATGAGCAGTTCTTC.

CDR3 in DNA: TGTGCCAGCAGTGACCCAATAAAGCGGGGCTACACCTTC. Encoded protein: CASSDPIKRGYTF. This chain uses TRBV6-1 with TRBJ1-2; D is undetermined. Trimming removed 3 bases at V and 8 bases at J, with 13 bases between. The CDR3 is 13 residues long. Germline loops: CDR1 MNHNS, CDR2 SASEGT.

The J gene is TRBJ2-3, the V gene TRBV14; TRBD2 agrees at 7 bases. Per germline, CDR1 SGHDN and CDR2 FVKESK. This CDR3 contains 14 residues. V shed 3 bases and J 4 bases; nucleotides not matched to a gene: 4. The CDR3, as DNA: TGTGCCAGCAGCCAGGGTACTAGCGCAGATACGCAGTATTTT. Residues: CASSQGTSADTQYF.

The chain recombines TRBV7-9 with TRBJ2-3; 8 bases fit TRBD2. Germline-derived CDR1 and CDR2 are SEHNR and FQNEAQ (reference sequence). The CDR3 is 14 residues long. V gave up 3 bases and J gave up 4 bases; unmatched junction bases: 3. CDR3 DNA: TGTGCCAGCAGCTTTGGACTAGCCTCAGATACGCAGTATTTT. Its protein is CASSFGLASDTQYF.

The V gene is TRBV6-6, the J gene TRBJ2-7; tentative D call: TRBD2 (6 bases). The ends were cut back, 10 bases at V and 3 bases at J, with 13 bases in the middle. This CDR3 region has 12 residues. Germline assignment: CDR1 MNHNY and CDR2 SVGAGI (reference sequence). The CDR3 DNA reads TGTGCCACCCGGGAGCCAGGCTACGAGCAGTACTTC. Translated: CATREPGYEQYF.

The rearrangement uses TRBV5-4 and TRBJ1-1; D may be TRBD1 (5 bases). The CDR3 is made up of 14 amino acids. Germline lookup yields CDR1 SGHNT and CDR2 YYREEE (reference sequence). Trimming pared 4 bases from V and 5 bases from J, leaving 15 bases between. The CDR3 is CASSPSGGRTEAFF. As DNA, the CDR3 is TGTGCCAGCAGCCCCTCGGGGGGGAGGACTGAAGCTTTCTTT.

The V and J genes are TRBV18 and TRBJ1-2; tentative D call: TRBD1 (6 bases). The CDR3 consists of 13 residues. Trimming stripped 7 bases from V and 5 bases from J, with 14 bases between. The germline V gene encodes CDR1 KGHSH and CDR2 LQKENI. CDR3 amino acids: CASFEQGNYGYTF. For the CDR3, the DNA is TGTGCCAGCTTCGAACAGGGAAATTATGGCTACACCTTC.

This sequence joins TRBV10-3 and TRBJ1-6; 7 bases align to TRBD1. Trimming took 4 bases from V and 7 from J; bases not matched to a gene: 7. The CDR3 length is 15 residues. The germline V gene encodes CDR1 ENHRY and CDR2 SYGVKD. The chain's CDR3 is CAISAAGQRNSPLHF. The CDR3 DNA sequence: TGTGCCATCAGTGCGGCGGGACAGAGAAATTCACCCCTCCACTTT.